Listed below are T cell receptor beta chains from one sample, sequenced in a study of CD8+CD57+ T cells in acquired aplastic anemia. In TCRdb, the reads were re-called with MiXCR into one record per CDR3 protein. This sample has approximately 190,000 distinct CDR3 sequences; nearly 50% occur once, and the top ten carry approximately 9.4%. The sample consisted of sorted CD4+, CD8+, or CD8+CD57+ T cells (not recorded which) from PBMCs. All receptors derive from a human donor with aplastic anemia. CDR3s include the opening cysteine and the closing phenylalanine or tryptophan. Fields, in order: J gene, clone size, V gene, D gene, CDR3 protein, CDR3 DNA. A D gene is named only where the DNA matches it firmly. Part of the rows lack a size; the others show once, few, many or a class for expanded clones.

j_call: TRBJ1-2
clone_size: -
v_call: TRBV19
d_call: -
cdr3_aa: CASSNVADYTF
cdr3_nt: TGTGCCAGTAGTAATGTAGCGGACTACACCTTC

j_call: TRBJ2-1
clone_size: -
v_call: TRBV2
d_call: -
cdr3_aa: CASSVSSSEQFF
cdr3_nt: TGTGCCAGCAGTGTGAGTAGCTCTGAGCAGTTCTTC

j_call: TRBJ1-2
clone_size: -
v_call: TRBV10-3
d_call: -
cdr3_aa: CAISEWGDSIYGYTF
cdr3_nt: TGTGCCATCAGTGAGTGGGGGGATAGCATTTATGGCTACACCTTC

j_call: TRBJ1-1
clone_size: -
v_call: TRBV19
d_call: -
cdr3_aa: CASTYKLKGTEAFF
cdr3_nt: TGTGCCAGTACCTATAAGCTCAAGGGGACTGAAGCTTTCTTT

j_call: TRBJ2-7
clone_size: many
v_call: TRBV25-1
d_call: TRBD2
cdr3_aa: CASRAGGNYYEQYF
cdr3_nt: TGTGCCAGCAGAGCGGGAGGGAATTACTACGAGCAGTACTTC

j_call: TRBJ1-5
clone_size: -
v_call: TRBV2
d_call: TRBD1
cdr3_aa: CASSAETGSNQPQHF
cdr3_nt: TGTGCCAGCAGCGCGGAGACAGGGAGTAATCAGCCCCAGCATTTT

j_call: TRBJ2-2
clone_size: many
v_call: TRBV7-9
d_call: -
cdr3_aa: CASSLEAATGELFF
cdr3_nt: TGTGCCAGCAGCTTAGAGGCTGCCACCGGGGAGCTGTTTTTT

j_call: TRBJ1-1
clone_size: few
v_call: TRBV28
d_call: -
cdr3_aa: CASSLKNTEAFF
cdr3_nt: TGTGCCAGCAGTTTAAAGAACACTGAAGCTTTCTTT

j_call: TRBJ1-5
clone_size: -
v_call: TRBV10-3
d_call: -
cdr3_aa: CAISVDFTSNQPQHF
cdr3_nt: TGTGCCATCAGTGTCGACTTTACGAGCAATCAGCCCCAGCATTTT

j_call: TRBJ1-3
clone_size: many
v_call: TRBV24-1
d_call: -
cdr3_aa: CATSEVNGNTIYF
cdr3_nt: TGTGCCACTTCGGAGGTAAATGGAAACACCATATATTTT

j_call: TRBJ2-5
clone_size: -
v_call: TRBV5-3
d_call: TRBD2
cdr3_aa: CASTSSSGPQETQYF
cdr3_nt: TGTGCCAGCACTTCTTCTAGCGGGCCCCAAGAGACCCAGTACTTC

j_call: TRBJ2-5
clone_size: many
v_call: TRBV12-3/TRBV12-4
d_call: -
cdr3_aa: CASSLGAGGETQYF
cdr3_nt: TGTGCCAGCAGCTTAGGAGCGGGTGGAGAGACCCAGTACTTC

j_call: TRBJ2-7
clone_size: -
v_call: TRBV15
d_call: -
cdr3_aa: CATSKGRGGEQYF
cdr3_nt: TGTGCCACCAGCAAAGGGAGGGGGGGCGAGCAGTACTTC

j_call: TRBJ2-2
clone_size: few
v_call: TRBV4-1
d_call: -
cdr3_aa: CASSQEGYRGGTGELFF
cdr3_nt: TGCGCCAGCAGCCAAGAGGGATACAGGGGAGGGACCGGGGAGCTGTTTTTT

j_call: TRBJ1-1
clone_size: -
v_call: TRBV11-3
d_call: TRBD1
cdr3_aa: CASSFDRGRSEAFF
cdr3_nt: TGTGCCAGCAGCTTTGACAGGGGGAGATCTGAAGCTTTCTTT

j_call: TRBJ1-2
clone_size: once
v_call: TRBV19
d_call: TRBD1
cdr3_aa: CATLPRDRPSNYGYTF
cdr3_nt: TGTGCCACTCTCCCCCGGGACAGACCCTCTAACTATGGCTACACCTTC

j_call: TRBJ2-5
clone_size: many
v_call: TRBV19
d_call: -
cdr3_aa: CASSSSQGGETQYF
cdr3_nt: TGTGCCAGTAGTTCCTCACAGGGAGGGGAGACCCAGTACTTC

j_call: TRBJ1-2
clone_size: -
v_call: TRBV19
d_call: -
cdr3_aa: CASSRDSLAGGYTF
cdr3_nt: TGTGCCAGTAGTAGGGACTCCCTGGCGGGTGGCTACACCTTC

j_call: TRBJ2-7
clone_size: -
v_call: TRBV20-1
d_call: TRBD1
cdr3_aa: CSARNPQGVLYEQYF
cdr3_nt: TGCAGTGCGCGAAACCCACAGGGGGTCCTGTACGAGCAGTACTTC

j_call: TRBJ2-7
clone_size: many
v_call: TRBV5-1
d_call: -
cdr3_aa: CASSLQGSGYSYEQYF
cdr3_nt: TGCGCCAGCAGCTTGCAAGGTTCGGGGTACTCCTACGAGCAGTACTTC

j_call: TRBJ2-7
clone_size: many
v_call: TRBV6-2/TRBV6-3
d_call: -
cdr3_aa: CASSYSDRERWEQYF
cdr3_nt: TGTGCCAGCAGTTACTCAGACCGGGAAAGGTGGGAGCAGTACTTC

j_call: TRBJ1-5
clone_size: -
v_call: TRBV2
d_call: -
cdr3_aa: CASAWDYSNQPQHF
cdr3_nt: TGTGCCAGCGCGTGGGATTATAGCAATCAGCCCCAGCATTTT

j_call: TRBJ2-5
clone_size: -
v_call: TRBV5-1
d_call: TRBD2
cdr3_aa: CASSAPGLAGGGETQYF
cdr3_nt: TGCGCCAGCAGCGCTCCGGGACTAGCGGGAGGGGGTGAGACCCAGTACTTC

j_call: TRBJ2-1
clone_size: -
v_call: TRBV25-1
d_call: TRBD1
cdr3_aa: CASSANLQGRDNEQFF
cdr3_nt: TGTGCCAGCAGTGCCAATCTACAGGGGAGAGACAATGAGCAGTTCTTC

j_call: TRBJ1-5
clone_size: -
v_call: TRBV24-1
d_call: -
cdr3_aa: CATSDRQGPNQPQHF
cdr3_nt: TGTGCCACCAGTGATAGGCAGGGCCCCAATCAGCCCCAGCATTTT

j_call: TRBJ2-1
clone_size: -
v_call: TRBV2
d_call: -
cdr3_aa: CASSGSNNEQFF
cdr3_nt: TGTGCCAGCAGTGGATCTAACAATGAGCAGTTCTTC